The 18 T cell receptor beta chains reported below all come from one sample, sequenced in a study of cytomegalovirus exposure and HLA in healthy donors (dated by TCRdb to about 2017). The method behind the library was the immunoSEQ multiplex PCR assay. A mixture of 60 forward primers for TCR Vbeta segments and 13 reverse primers for TCR Jbeta segments was used in the multiplex PCR. As stored in TCRdb, this immuneACCESS dataset retains in-frame rearrangements with V and J assigned. A fraction of the clones does not appear; measured against another copy, unresolved V genes explain less than half of the discrepancy, and the remainder lacks a known reason. The sample includes approximately 150,000 clones, with more than 75% observed a single time. Roughly 3.4% of the sample is held by the ten biggest clonotypes. The specimen was PBMCs. These receptors all stem from a man younger than 30 in good health and CMV-seropositive.

V usage is TRBV7-9 and J usage is TRBJ1-2; 7 nucleotides match TRBD1. V trimming: 5 bases; J trimming: 2 bases; junction bases outside the gene matches: 5. The germline V gene has CDR1 SEHNR and CDR2 FQNEAQ (reference sequence). This CDR3 is 14 amino acids long. The CDR3 coding sequence is TGTGCCAGCAGCGGGGGGACAGTGAACTATGGCTACACCTTC. It is translated as CASSGGTVNYGYTF. The full variable domain, in which reference TRBV7-9 and TRBJ1-2 provide the parts outside the CDR3, is DTGVSQNPRHKITKRGQNVTFRCDPISEHNRLYWYRQTLGQGPEFLTYFQNEAQLEKSRLLSDRFSAERPKGSFSTLEIQRTEQGDSAMYLCASSGGTVNYGYTFGSGTRLTVV.

This clone has only one observation. The chain recombines TRBV28 with TRBJ2-7; D perhaps matches TRBD2 (7 bases). Deletions cut 4 bases from V and 5 bases from J, with 12 bases between. The V gene's germline CDR1 is MDHEN and CDR2 SYDVKM. This CDR3 has 13 amino acids. The CDR3: CASSYRGANEQYF. DNA of the CDR3: TGTGCCAGCAGTTACCGGGGGGCTAACGAGCAGTACTTC.

The rearrangement links TRBV28 to TRBJ1-6; 8 nucleotides align to TRBD1. CDR3 length: 14 residues. CDR1 is MDHEN, CDR2 SYDVKM, per germline. V trimming: 9 bases; J trimming: 8 bases; junction bases outside the gene matches: 9. The CDR3 DNA reads as TGTGCCAGTGTAAGGTCAGGGGGCGATTCACCCCTCCACTTT. Translated: CASVRSGGDSPLHF.

The chain is built from TRBV9 and TRBJ2-3; TRBD2 matches at 11 bases. Looked up from germline, CDR1 is SGDLS and CDR2 is YYNGEE. The trim removed 6 bases at V and 5 bases at J, leaving 8 bases unmatched. This CDR3 comprises 15 residues. The CDR3 DNA follows: TGTGCCAGCACCACCGGGACTAGCGGCCAAGATACGCAGTATTTT. It yields the protein CASTTGTSGQDTQYF.

The V call is TRBV6-5, the J call TRBJ1-2, with 8 bases identical to TRBD1. Per germline, CDR1 MNHEY and CDR2 SVGAGI. There are 15 residues in the CDR3. The V gene end was trimmed by 0 bases and the J gene end by 6 bases; junction bases not matched to a gene: 6. The CDR3 nucleotides read TGTGCCAGCAGTTACTCACCAACAGGGGGGCATGGCTACACCTTC. It specifies CASSYSPTGGHGYTF.

This chain joins TRBV27 and TRBJ2-2; D is uncertain. The CDR3 totals 14 residues. The V gene's germline CDR1 is MNHEY and CDR2 SMNVEV (reference sequence). The V and J ends lost 3 bases and 3 bases respectively, with 8 bases between them. The CDR3 sequence is CASSFSDYTGELFF. DNA for the CDR3: TGTGCCAGCAGTTTTTCAGATTACACCGGGGAGCTGTTTTTT.

The V gene is TRBV27, the J gene TRBJ2-4, with a tentative D call TRBD1 (5 bases). V was clipped by 8 bases and J by 8 bases, with 16 bases between them. The length of the CDR3 is 13 residues. CDR1 and CDR2 from the germline V gene are MNHEY and SMNVEV (reference sequence). CDR3 DNA: TGTGCCAGCTTTTGGGGTAGGGGATACATTCAGTACTTC. This translates into CASFWGRGYIQYF.

The sample holds one count of this clone. This chain's CDR3 is CASSLRQGLGEQYF. Here the CDR3 DNA reads TGTGCCAGCAGTTTACGGCAGGGGCTTGGCGAGCAGTACTTC. The chain employs TRBV28 and TRBJ2-7; the D gene is possibly TRBD1 (6 bases). Germline V gives CDR1 MDHEN, CDR2 SYDVKM. V lost 2 bases and J lost 6, with 14 bases in between. The CDR3 is made up of 14 amino acids.

The chain has TRBV4-1 and TRBJ2-7; TRBD2 might be the D (6 bases). CDR3 length: 13 amino acids. Per germline, CDR1 MGHRA and CDR2 YSYEKL. Trimming removed 4 bases at V and 4 bases at J, with 11 bases between. This CDR3 is CASSPGLTYEQYF. The CDR3, as DNA: TGCGCCAGCAGCCCGGGACTGACATACGAGCAGTACTTC.

The V call is TRBV7-9, the J call TRBJ1-4, with D uncertain. The germline V gene has CDR1 SEHNR and CDR2 FQNEAQ (reference sequence). Trimming stripped 7 bases from V and 7 bases from J, with 19 bases between. The CDR3 is 15 amino acids. The CDR3 DNA sequence: TGTGCCAGCACCTTCGGAGGCAGATTGACTGAAAAACTGTTTTTT. Translation gives CASTFGGRLTEKLFF.

The chain recombines TRBV4-1 with TRBJ2-1; TRBD2 matches at 8 bases. J was trimmed by 4 bases and V by 3 bases; bases with no gene match: 5. The germline gives CDR1 MGHRA, CDR2 YSYEKL. CDR3 length: 15 amino acids. The CDR3 coding sequence is TGCGCCAGCAGCCAGAAGACTAGCGCTTACAATGAGCAGTTCTTC. Its translation is CASSQKTSAYNEQFF.

The gene calls are TRBV28 and TRBJ2-3; 7 nucleotides match TRBD2. Trimming removed 7 bases from V and 1 base from J; junction bases left unmatched: 5. Germline lookup yields CDR1 MDHEN and CDR2 SYDVKM. CDR3 length: 14 residues. The DNA of the CDR3 is TGTGCCAGCACCAGGGCGGGAGGCACAGATACGCAGTATTTT. Amino acids: CASTRAGGTDTQYF. The full variable domain, rest sourced from reference TRBV28 and TRBJ2-3, is DVKVTQSSRYLVKRTGEKVFLECVQDMDHENMFWYRQDPGLGLRLIYFSYDVKMKEKGDIPEGYSVSREKKERFSLILESASTNQTSMYLCASTRAGGTDTQYFGPGTRLTVL.

This clone occurred a few times. The chain combines TRBV5-1 with TRBJ2-1, with a weak D call TRBD2 (5 bases). V was trimmed by 0 bases and J by 8 bases, leaving 12 bases between them. The germline V gene encodes CDR1 SGHRS and CDR2 YFSETQ. The CDR3 is 14 amino acids. CDR3 DNA: TGCGCCAGCAGCTTGGCCGTCGGGGTGGATGAGCAGTTCTTC. Its translation: CASSLAVGVDEQFF.

This clone was counted a few times. This rearrangement joins TRBV6-1 to TRBJ2-1; TRBD1 matches 12 bases. V dropped 6 bases and J dropped 7; count of bases not matched to a gene: 7. Looked up from germline, CDR1 is MNHNS and CDR2 is SASEGT. There are 15 residues in the CDR3. Here the CDR3 DNA reads TGTGCCAGCAGCTCGGGACAGGGGGCTGTAAATGAGCAGTTCTTC. It yields the protein CASSSGQGAVNEQFF.

The CDR3 protein is CASSRHNYGYTF. The CDR3 region has the DNA TGTGCCAGCAGCAGACATAACTATGGCTACACCTTC. V gene TRBV21-1 combines with J gene TRBJ1-2; TRBD1 reflects the table's D call only, with no check against the DNA. TRBV21-1 is a pseudogene. This CDR3 comprises 12 residues.

The V gene is TRBV9, the J gene TRBJ1-1; TRBD1 matches 9 bases. Losses at the gene ends were 3 bases for V and 5 bases for J; bases not matched to a gene: 8. The length of the CDR3 is 15 residues. Germline-derived CDR1 and CDR2 are SGDLS and YYNGEE. The CDR3 is CASSASDRGGTEAFF. The CDR3 nucleotides read TGTGCCAGCAGCGCCTCGGACAGGGGAGGGACTGAAGCTTTCTTT.

The V and J genes are TRBV5-1 and TRBJ2-7; TRBD2 matches at 7 bases. This CDR3 is built from 15 residues. Germline loops: CDR1 SGHRS, CDR2 YFSETQ. V dropped 2 bases and J dropped 0; count of bases not matched to a gene: 5. The CDR3: CASSFSGGSSYEQYF. CDR3 sequence (DNA): TGCGCCAGCAGCTTCAGCGGCGGGAGCTCCTACGAGCAGTACTTC.

The chain is built from TRBV9 and TRBJ2-5; tentatively, D is TRBD2 (6 bases). The germline V gene encodes CDR1 SGDLS and CDR2 YYNGEE. Trimming removed 4 bases from V and 7 bases from J, with 8 bases in between. CDR3 size: 11 residues. CDR3 residues: CASSFGGTQYF. CDR3 coding DNA: TGTGCCAGCAGCTTCGGGGGGACCCAGTACTTC. Full variable domain (missing parts from reference TRBV9 and TRBJ2-5): DSGVTQTPKHLITATGQRVTLRCSPRSGDLSVYWYQQSLDQGLQFLIQYYNGEERAKGNILERFSAQQFPDLHSELNLSSLELGDSALYFCASSFGGTQYFGPGTRLLVL.